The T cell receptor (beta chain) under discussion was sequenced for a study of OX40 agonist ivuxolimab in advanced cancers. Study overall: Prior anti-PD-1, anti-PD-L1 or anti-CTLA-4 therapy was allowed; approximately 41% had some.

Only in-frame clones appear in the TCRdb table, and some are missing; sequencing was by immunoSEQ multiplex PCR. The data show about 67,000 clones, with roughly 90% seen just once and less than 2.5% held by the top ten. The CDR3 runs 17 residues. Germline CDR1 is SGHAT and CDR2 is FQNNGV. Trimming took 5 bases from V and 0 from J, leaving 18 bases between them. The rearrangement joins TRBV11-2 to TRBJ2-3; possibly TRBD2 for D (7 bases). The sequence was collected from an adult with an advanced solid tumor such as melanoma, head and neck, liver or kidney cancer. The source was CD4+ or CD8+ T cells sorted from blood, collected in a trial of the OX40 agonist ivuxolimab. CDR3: CASSAHRGGPSTDTQYF. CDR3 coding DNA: TGTGCCAGCAGCGCCCACCGCGGGGGCCCTAGCACAGATACGCAGTATTTT.